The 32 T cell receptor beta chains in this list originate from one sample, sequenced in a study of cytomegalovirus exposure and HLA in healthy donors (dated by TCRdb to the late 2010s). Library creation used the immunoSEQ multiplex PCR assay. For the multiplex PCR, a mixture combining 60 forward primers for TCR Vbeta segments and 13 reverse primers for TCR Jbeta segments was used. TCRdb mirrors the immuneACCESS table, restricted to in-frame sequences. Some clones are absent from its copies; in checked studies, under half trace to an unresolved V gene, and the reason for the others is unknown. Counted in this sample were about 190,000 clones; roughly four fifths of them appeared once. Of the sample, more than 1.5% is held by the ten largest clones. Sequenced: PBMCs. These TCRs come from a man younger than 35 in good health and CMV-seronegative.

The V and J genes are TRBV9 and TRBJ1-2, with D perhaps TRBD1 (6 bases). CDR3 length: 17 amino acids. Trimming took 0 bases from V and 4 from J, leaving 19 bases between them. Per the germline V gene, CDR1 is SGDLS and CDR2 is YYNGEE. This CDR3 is CASSVGPHRVPPYGYTF. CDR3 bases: TGTGCCAGCAGCGTAGGGCCGCACAGGGTACCCCCCTATGGCTACACCTTC. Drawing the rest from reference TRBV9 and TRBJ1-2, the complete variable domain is DSGVTQTPKHLITATGQRVTLRCSPRSGDLSVYWYQQSLDQGLQFLIQYYNGEERAKGNILERFSAQQFPDLHSELNLSSLELGDSALYFCASSVGPHRVPPYGYTFGSGTRLTVV.

Here the CDR3 DNA reads TGTGCCAGTAGCTTGACAGGGATGGATTCACCCCTCCACTTT. This gives the protein CASSLTGMDSPLHF. The chain combines TRBV19 with TRBJ1-6; 7 nucleotides align to TRBD1. This CDR3 contains 14 residues. The germline CDR1 and CDR2 sequences are LNHDA and SQIVND (reference sequence). The trim removed 6 bases at V and 8 bases at J, leaving 7 bases unmatched. The full variable domain, with the rest looked up from reference TRBV19 and TRBJ1-6, is DGGITQSPKYLFRKEGQNVTLSCEQNLNHDAMYWYRQDPGQGLRLIYYSQIVNDFQKGDIAEGYSVSREKKESFPLTVTSAQKNPTAFYLCASSLTGMDSPLHFGNGTRLTVT.

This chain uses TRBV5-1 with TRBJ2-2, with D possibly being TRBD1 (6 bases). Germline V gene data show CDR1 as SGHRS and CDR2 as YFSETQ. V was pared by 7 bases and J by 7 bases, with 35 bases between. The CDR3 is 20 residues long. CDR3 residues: CASGTGIRLTQKMGHGELFF. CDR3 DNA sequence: TGCGCCAGCGGAACAGGGATACGGCTTACCCAAAAGATGGGACACGGGGAGCTGTTTTTT.

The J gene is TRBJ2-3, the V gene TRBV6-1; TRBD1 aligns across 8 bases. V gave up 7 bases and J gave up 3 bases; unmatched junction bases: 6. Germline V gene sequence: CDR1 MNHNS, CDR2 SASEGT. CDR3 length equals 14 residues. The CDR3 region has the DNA TGTGCCAGCACCCCAGGGGGCCGAACAGATACGCAGTATTTT. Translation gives CASTPGGRTDTQYF.

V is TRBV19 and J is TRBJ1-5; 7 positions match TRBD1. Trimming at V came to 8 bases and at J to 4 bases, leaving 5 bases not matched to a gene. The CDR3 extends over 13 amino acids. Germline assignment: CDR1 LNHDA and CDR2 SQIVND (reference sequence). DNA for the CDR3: TGTGCCAGTGTTACAGGGGAGAATCAGCCCCAGCATTTT. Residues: CASVTGENQPQHF.

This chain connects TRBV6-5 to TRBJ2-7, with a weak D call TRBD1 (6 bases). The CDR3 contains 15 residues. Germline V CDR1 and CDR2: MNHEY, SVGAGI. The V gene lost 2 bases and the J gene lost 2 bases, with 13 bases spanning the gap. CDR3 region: CASSYGTRGPYEQYF. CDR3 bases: TGTGCCAGCAGTTACGGGACCAGGGGCCCCTACGAGCAGTACTTC.

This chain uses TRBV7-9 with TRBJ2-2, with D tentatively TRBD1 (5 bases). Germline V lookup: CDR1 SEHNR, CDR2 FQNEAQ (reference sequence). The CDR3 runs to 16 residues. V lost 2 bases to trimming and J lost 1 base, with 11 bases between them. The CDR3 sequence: CASSLRGLGNTGELFF. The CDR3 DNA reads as TGTGCCAGCAGCTTAAGGGGTCTTGGGAACACCGGGGAGCTGTTTTTT.

As DNA, the CDR3 is TGCAGCGTCGCCGGGGGACAGGGGATCTTCGAGCAGTACTTC. It codes for CSVAGGQGIFEQYF. This chain joins TRBV29-1 and TRBJ2-7, with 10 bases identical to TRBD1. The CDR3 loop spans 14 amino acids. CDR1 and CDR2 (germline): SQVTM, ANQGSEA. V gave up 6 bases and J gave up 6 bases; unmatched junction bases: 11.

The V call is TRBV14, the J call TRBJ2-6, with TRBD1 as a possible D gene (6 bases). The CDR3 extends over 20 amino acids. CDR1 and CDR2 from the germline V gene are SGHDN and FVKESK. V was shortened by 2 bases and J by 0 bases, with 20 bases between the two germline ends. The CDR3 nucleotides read TGTGCCAGCAGCCAATCTGTGGCAGGGGCACACACCTCTGGGGCCAACGTCCTGACTTTC. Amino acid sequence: CASSQSVAGAHTSGANVLTF.

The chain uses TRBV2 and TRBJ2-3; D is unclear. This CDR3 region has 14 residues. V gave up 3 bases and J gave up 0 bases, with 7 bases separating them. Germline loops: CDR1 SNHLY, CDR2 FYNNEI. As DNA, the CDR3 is TGTGCCAGCAGTGAGAGCTGGAGCACAGATACGCAGTATTTT. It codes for CASSESWSTDTQYF.

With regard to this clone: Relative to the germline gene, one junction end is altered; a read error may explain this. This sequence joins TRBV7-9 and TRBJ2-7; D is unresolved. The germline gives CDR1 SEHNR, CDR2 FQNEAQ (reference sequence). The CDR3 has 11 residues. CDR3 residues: CSSSSGFEQYF. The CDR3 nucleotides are TGTTCCAGCAGTTCGGGTTTCGAGCAGTACTTC.

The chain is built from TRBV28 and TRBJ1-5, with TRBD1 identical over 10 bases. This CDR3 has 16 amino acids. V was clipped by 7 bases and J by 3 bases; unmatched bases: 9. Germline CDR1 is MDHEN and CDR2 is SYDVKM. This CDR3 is CASNLTGGLFNQPQHF. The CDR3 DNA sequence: TGTGCCAGCAACCTGACAGGGGGCCTTTTCAATCAGCCCCAGCATTTT.

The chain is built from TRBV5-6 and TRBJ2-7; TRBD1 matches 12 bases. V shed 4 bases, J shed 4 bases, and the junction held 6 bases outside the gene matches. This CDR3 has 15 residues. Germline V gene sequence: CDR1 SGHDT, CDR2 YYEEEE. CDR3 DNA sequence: TGTGCCAGCAGCCGGGGGACAGGGGGCACGTACGAGCAGTACTTC. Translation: CASSRGTGGTYEQYF.

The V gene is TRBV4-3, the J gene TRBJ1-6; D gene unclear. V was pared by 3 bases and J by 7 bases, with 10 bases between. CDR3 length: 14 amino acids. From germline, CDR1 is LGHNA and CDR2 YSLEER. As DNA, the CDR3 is TGCGCCAGCAGCCAGAGGGTGCGGAATTCACCCCTCCACTTT. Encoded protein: CASSQRVRNSPLHF.

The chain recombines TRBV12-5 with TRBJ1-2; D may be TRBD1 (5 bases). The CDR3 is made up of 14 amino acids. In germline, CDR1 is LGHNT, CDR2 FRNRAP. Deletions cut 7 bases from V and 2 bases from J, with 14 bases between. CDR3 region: CASARRGGNYGYTF. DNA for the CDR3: TGTGCTAGTGCCAGAAGGGGAGGAAACTATGGCTACACCTTC.

CDR3 DNA sequence: TGTGCCAGCAGTGCTAGCGGGGGGGCAGATACGCAGTATTTT. Translation gives CASSASGGADTQYF. The chain combines TRBV6-4 with TRBJ2-3; 12 bases match TRBD2. The CDR3 is made up of 14 amino acids. Per germline, CDR1 MRHNA and CDR2 SNTAGT. V gave up 4 bases and J gave up 4 bases; unmatched junction bases: 0.

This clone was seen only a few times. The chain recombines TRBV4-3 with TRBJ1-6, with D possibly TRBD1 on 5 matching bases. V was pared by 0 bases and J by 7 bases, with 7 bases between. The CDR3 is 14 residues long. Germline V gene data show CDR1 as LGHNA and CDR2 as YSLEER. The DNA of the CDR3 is TGCGCCAGCAGCCAAGATAGGGGCAATTCACCCCTCCACTTT. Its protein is CASSQDRGNSPLHF.

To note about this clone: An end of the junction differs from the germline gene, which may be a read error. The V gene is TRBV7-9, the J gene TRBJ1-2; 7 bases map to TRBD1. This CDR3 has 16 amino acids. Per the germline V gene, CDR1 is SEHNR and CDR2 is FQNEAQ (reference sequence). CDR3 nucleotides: TGTTCCAGCAGCACATCCTGGGCAGGGGGATCCTATGGCTACACCTTC. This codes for CSSSTSWAGGSYGYTF.

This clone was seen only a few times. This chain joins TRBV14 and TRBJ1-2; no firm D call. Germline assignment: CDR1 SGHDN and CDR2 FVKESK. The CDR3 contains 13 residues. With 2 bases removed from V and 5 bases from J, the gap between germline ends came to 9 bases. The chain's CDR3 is CASSQSEGYGYTF. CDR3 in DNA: TGTGCCAGCAGCCAATCAGAGGGTTATGGCTACACCTTC.

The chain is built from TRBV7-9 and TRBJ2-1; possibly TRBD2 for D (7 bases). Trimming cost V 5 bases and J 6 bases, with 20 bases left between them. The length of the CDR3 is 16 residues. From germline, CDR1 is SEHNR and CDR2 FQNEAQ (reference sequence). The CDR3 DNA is TGTGCCAGCAGCCAGGCTGGTTGGGGGGGCCGCAATGAGCAGTTCTTC. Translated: CASSQAGWGGRNEQFF.

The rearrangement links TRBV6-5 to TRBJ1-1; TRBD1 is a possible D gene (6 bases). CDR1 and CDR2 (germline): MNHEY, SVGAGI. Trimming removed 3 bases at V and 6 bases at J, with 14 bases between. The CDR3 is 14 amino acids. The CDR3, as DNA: TGTGCCAGCAGTTATAGCAGGGGCAGCTCTGAAGCTTTCTTT. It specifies CASSYSRGSSEAFF.

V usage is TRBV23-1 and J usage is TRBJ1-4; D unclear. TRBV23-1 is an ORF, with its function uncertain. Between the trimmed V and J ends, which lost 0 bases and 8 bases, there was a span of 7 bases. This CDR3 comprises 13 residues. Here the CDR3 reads CASSQSGVEKLFF. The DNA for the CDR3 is TGCGCCAGCAGTCAATCGGGCGTAGAAAAACTGTTTTTT.

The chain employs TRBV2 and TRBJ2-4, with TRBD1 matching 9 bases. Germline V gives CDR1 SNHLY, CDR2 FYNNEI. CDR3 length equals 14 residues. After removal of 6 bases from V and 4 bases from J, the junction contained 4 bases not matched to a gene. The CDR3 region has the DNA TGTGCCAGCAGGGACAGGGGTACTAAAAACATTCAGTACTTC. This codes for CASRDRGTKNIQYF. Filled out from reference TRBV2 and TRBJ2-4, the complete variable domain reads EPEVTQTPSHQVTQMGQEVILRCVPISNHLYFYWYRQILGQKVEFLVSFYNNEISEKSEIFDDQFSVERPDGSNFTLKIRSTKLEDSAMYFCASRDRGTKNIQYFGAGTRLSVL.

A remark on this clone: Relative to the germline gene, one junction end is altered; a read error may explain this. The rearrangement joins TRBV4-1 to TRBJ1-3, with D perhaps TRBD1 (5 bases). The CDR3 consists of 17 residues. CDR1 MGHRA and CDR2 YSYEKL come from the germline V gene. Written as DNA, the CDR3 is TGCGCCAGCAGCCAAGATAGTCGGAGGGGAACTGGAAACGCCATATATTTT. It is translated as CASSQDSRRGTGNAIYF.

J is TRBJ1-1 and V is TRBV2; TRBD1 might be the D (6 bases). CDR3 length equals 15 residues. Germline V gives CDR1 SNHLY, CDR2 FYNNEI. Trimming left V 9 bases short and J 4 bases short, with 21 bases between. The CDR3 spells CARGGRGGVSTEAFF. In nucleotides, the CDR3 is TGTGCCAGGGGGGGTCGGGGGGGCGTAAGCACTGAAGCTTTCTTT.

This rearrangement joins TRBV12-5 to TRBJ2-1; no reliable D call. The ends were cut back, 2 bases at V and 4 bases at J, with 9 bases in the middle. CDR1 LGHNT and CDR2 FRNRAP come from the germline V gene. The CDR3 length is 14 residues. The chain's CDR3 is CASGLFGGYNEQFF. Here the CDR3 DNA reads TGTGCTAGTGGTTTGTTCGGCGGTTACAATGAGCAGTTCTTC.

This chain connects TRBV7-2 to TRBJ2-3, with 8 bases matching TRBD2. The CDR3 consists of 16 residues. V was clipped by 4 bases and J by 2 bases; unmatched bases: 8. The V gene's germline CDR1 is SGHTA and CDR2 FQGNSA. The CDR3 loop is CASSSGLAPTTDTQYF. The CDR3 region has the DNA TGTGCCAGCAGCTCCGGACTAGCACCAACCACAGATACGCAGTATTTT. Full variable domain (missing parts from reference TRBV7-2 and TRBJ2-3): GAGVSQSPSNKVTEKGKDVELRCDPISGHTALYWYRQSLGQGLEFLIYFQGNSAPDKSGLPSDRFSAERTGGSVSTLTIQRTQQEDSAVYLCASSSGLAPTTDTQYFGPGTRLTVL.

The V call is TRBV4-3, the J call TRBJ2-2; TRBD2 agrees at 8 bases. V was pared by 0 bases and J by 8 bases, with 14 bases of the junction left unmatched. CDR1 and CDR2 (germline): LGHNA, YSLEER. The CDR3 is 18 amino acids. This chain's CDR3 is CASSQEAPGTRGGGELFF. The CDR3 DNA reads TGCGCCAGCAGCCAAGAGGCCCCCGGGACTAGGGGCGGAGGGGAGCTGTTTTTT.

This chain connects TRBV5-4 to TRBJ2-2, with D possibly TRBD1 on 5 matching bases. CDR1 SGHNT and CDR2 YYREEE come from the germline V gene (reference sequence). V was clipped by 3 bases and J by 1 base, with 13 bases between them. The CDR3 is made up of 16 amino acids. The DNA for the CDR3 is TGTGCCAGCAGCTCCCCACGACAGCAGAACACCGGGGAGCTGTTTTTT. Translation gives CASSSPRQQNTGELFF. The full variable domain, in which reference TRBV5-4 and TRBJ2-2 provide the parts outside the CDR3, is ETGVTQSPTHLIKTRGQQVTLRCSSQSGHNTVSWYQQALGQGPQFIFQYYREEENGRGNFPPRFSGLQFPNYSSELNVNALELDDSALYLCASSSPRQQNTGELFFGEGSRLTVL.

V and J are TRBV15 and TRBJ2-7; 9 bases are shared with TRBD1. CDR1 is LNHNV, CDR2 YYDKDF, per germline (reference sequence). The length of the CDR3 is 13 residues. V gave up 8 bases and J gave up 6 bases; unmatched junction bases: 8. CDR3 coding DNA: TGTGCCACCCGTCCCGGGACAGGGAGCGAGCAGTACTTC. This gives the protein CATRPGTGSEQYF.

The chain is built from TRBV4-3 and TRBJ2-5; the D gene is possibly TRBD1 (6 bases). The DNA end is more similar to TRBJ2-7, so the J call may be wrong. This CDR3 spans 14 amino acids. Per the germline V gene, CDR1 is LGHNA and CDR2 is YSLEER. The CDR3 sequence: CASSQDRGRYEQYF. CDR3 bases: TGCGCCAGCAGCCAAGACAGGGGAAGATACGAGCAGTACTTC.

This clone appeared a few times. The CDR3 sequence is CASSLRAGVWDEQYF. The CDR3 DNA reads TGTGCCAGCAGCTTAAGGGCAGGGGTTTGGGACGAGCAGTACTTC. The rearrangement links TRBV7-3 to TRBJ2-7; D might be TRBD1 (6 bases). The CDR3 is made up of 15 amino acids. V was cut by 1 base and J by 5 bases, with 15 bases left in between. The V gene's germline CDR1 is SGHTA and CDR2 FQGTGA.